Listed below are T cell receptor beta chains from one sample, sequenced in a study of shared clonotypes between healthy human individuals. Generated by immunoSEQ multiplex PCR, the TCRdb table keeps only in-frame clones and is missing some. There are more than 1 million clones in the sample; around 82% occur only once, and 0.5% to 0.6% lies in the top ten. Material for sequencing was memory CD4+ T cells from PBMCs. The receptor source for this set is a man between 18 and 29 years old in good health. Some clones in this sample may be carry-over from other donors' samples. CDR3s include the opening cysteine and the closing phenylalanine or tryptophan. D genes are given only for firm matches. Expanded clones are given a class, and other clones once, few, many or no size at all.

J: TRBJ2-1
D: -
V: TRBV6-1
size: once
CDR3: CASSEARAGRYNEQFF
DNA: TGTGCCAGCAGTGAAGCGCGGGCGGGAAGATACAATGAGCAGTTCTTC

J: TRBJ1-5
D: -
V: TRBV28
size: -
CDR3: CASSFRSNQPQHF
DNA: TGTGCCAGCAGTTTTAGGAGCAATCAGCCCCAGCATTTT

J: TRBJ1-2
D: -
V: TRBV30
size: -
CDR3: CAWSVPDLQTDGYTF
DNA: TGTGCCTGGAGTGTACCGGACCTTCAGACGGATGGCTACACCTTC

J: TRBJ2-2
D: -
V: TRBV11-3
size: -
CDR3: CASSSSLRAGELFF
DNA: TGTGCCAGCAGCTCTTCGCTCCGGGCCGGGGAGCTGTTTTTT

J: TRBJ2-5
D: -
V: TRBV9
size: -
CDR3: CASSPGVGGWETQYF
DNA: TGTGCCAGCAGCCCGGGCGTTGGGGGCTGGGAGACCCAGTACTTC

J: TRBJ1-1
D: -
V: TRBV5-6
size: -
CDR3: CASSLLIGELNTEAFF
DNA: TGTGCCAGCAGCTTGTTGATTGGGGAACTGAACACTGAAGCTTTCTTT

J: TRBJ2-1
D: TRBD1
V: TRBV2
size: -
CDR3: CASTPARQGWINNEQFF
DNA: TGTGCCAGCACCCCCGCTCGACAGGGGTGGATAAACAATGAGCAGTTCTTC

J: TRBJ2-1
D: TRBD2
V: TRBV5-1
size: -
CDR3: CASSLGTSASYNEQFF
DNA: TGCGCCAGCAGCCTGGGGACTAGCGCATCCTACAATGAGCAGTTCTTC

J: TRBJ2-7
D: -
V: TRBV5-1
size: -
CDR3: CASSWGSYEQYF
DNA: TGCGCCAGCAGCTGGGGATCTTACGAGCAGTACTTC

J: TRBJ1-3
D: -
V: TRBV7-6
size: -
CDR3: CASSLERGSYSGNTIYF
DNA: TGTGCCAGCAGCTTAGAGAGAGGTTCCTACTCTGGAAACACCATATATTTT

J: TRBJ2-3
D: TRBD2
V: TRBV25-1
size: once
CDR3: CASTGGRNTQYF
DNA: TGTGCCAGCACGGGAGGGAGGAATACGCAGTATTTT

J: TRBJ2-2
D: -
V: TRBV7-9
size: once
CDR3: CASSFSTSWAGELFF
DNA: TGTGCCAGCAGCTTCTCGACTAGTTGGGCCGGGGAGCTGTTTTTT

J: TRBJ2-2
D: TRBD2
V: TRBV2
size: -
CDR3: CASSPTSGSFGELFF
DNA: TGTGCCAGCAGTCCTACTAGCGGGAGTTTCGGGGAGCTGTTTTTT

J: TRBJ1-1
D: -
V: TRBV19
size: -
CDR3: CASSIRATVANTEAFF
DNA: TGTGCCAGTAGTATAAGGGCGACAGTAGCCAACACTGAAGCTTTCTTT

J: TRBJ2-3
D: -
V: TRBV5-1
size: once
CDR3: CASRPLGKEDTQYF
DNA: TGCGCCAGCAGGCCCCTGGGGAAAGAAGATACGCAGTATTTT

J: TRBJ1-1
D: -
V: TRBV18
size: -
CDR3: CASSPEAVRTEAFF
DNA: TGTGCCAGCTCACCAGAAGCCGTGAGGACTGAAGCTTTCTTT

J: TRBJ2-1
D: -
V: TRBV2
size: -
CDR3: CASSYMAEQFF
DNA: TGTGCCAGCAGCTACATGGCTGAGCAGTTCTTC

J: TRBJ2-7
D: -
V: TRBV6-1
size: -
CDR3: CASSEQRSYEQYF
DNA: TGTGCCAGCAGTGAACAGCGCTCCTACGAGCAGTACTTC

J: TRBJ2-2
D: TRBD2
V: TRBV4-1
size: -
CDR3: CASSLAGTITGELFF
DNA: TGCGCCAGCAGCCTAGCCGGGACTATTACCGGGGAGCTGTTTTTT

J: TRBJ2-7
D: -
V: TRBV10-2
size: -
CDR3: CASRGGLLSYEQYF
DNA: TGCGCCAGCAGAGGAGGGCTCCTCTCCTACGAGCAGTACTTC

J: TRBJ2-1
D: TRBD1
V: TRBV6-6
size: few
CDR3: CASNRGQGQNNEQFF
DNA: TGTGCCAGCAACCGTGGACAGGGTCAAAACAATGAGCAGTTCTTC

J: TRBJ2-2
D: TRBD1
V: TRBV5-4
size: -
CDR3: CASSWTGRNTGELFF
DNA: TGTGCCAGCAGCTGGACAGGGCGAAACACCGGGGAGCTGTTTTTT

J: TRBJ2-7
D: -
V: TRBV21-1
size: -
CDR3: CASSPRWRGSSYEQYF
DNA: TGTGCCAGCAGCCCGAGGTGGCGGGGGAGCTCCTACGAGCAGTACTTC

J: TRBJ2-1
D: TRBD2
V: TRBV5-4
size: -
CDR3: CASSLEGLVNNEQFF
DNA: TGTGCCAGCAGCTTGGAGGGACTAGTAAACAATGAGCAGTTCTTC

J: TRBJ2-6
D: -
V: TRBV4-2
size: few
CDR3: CASSQEGNRAGANVLTF
DNA: TGTGCCAGCAGCCAAGAAGGGAACAGAGCCGGGGCCAACGTCCTGACTTTC

J: TRBJ1-3
D: TRBD1
V: TRBV4-1
size: -
CDR3: CASSDRAGNTIYF
DNA: TGCGCCAGCTCCGACAGGGCTGGAAACACCATATATTTT

J: TRBJ2-3
D: -
V: TRBV14
size: -
CDR3: CASSPVGRDVDTQYF
DNA: TGTGCCAGCAGCCCAGTCGGGAGAGATGTAGATACGCAGTATTTT

J: TRBJ1-2
D: -
V: TRBV5-6
size: -
CDR3: CASSLASDGGPNYGYTF
DNA: TGTGCCAGCAGCTTGGCGAGTGATGGTGGGCCTAACTATGGCTACACCTTC

J: TRBJ2-1
D: TRBD1
V: TRBV7-2
size: few
CDR3: CASSETGDSYNEQFF
DNA: TGTGCCAGCAGCGAGACAGGGGACTCCTACAATGAGCAGTTCTTC

J: TRBJ1-1
D: -
V: TRBV5-1
size: -
CDR3: CASSLAGALEAFF
DNA: TGCGCCAGCAGCTTAGCAGGGGCCCTTGAAGCTTTCTTT

J: TRBJ2-7
D: -
V: TRBV27
size: -
CDR3: CASRVINEQYF
DNA: TGTGCCAGCCGGGTTATCAACGAGCAGTACTTC

J: TRBJ1-2
D: TRBD1
V: TRBV7-9
size: -
CDR3: CASAPQGFGYTF
DNA: TGTGCCAGCGCCCCACAGGGGTTTGGCTACACCTTC

J: TRBJ1-3
D: -
V: TRBV11-2
size: once
CDR3: CASSDLLGNTIYF
DNA: TGTGCCAGCAGCGACCTGCTTGGAAACACCATATATTTT

J: TRBJ1-5
D: TRBD1
V: TRBV7-2
size: few
CDR3: CASSFRGHQPQHF
DNA: TGTGCCAGCAGCTTCAGGGGGCATCAGCCCCAGCATTTT

J: TRBJ1-1
D: -
V: TRBV10-2
size: few
CDR3: CASRSGAVDTEAFF
DNA: TGCGCCAGCAGGAGTGGGGCGGTTGACACTGAAGCTTTCTTT

J: TRBJ2-5
D: -
V: TRBV5-1
size: -
CDR3: CASSLFLQETQYF
DNA: TGCGCCAGCAGCTTGTTCCTCCAAGAGACCCAGTACTTC

J: TRBJ2-2
D: TRBD2
V: TRBV10-3
size: -
CDR3: CAISEASGRGTGELFF
DNA: TGTGCCATCAGTGAGGCTAGCGGGAGGGGAACCGGGGAGCTGTTTTTT

J: TRBJ1-1
D: -
V: TRBV28
size: -
CDR3: CASSGSGGNTEAFF
DNA: TGTGCCAGCAGTGGATCGGGGGGGAACACTGAAGCTTTCTTT

J: TRBJ2-2
D: -
V: TRBV10-3
size: -
CDR3: CATKVVQGNTGELFF
DNA: TGTGCCACCAAGGTCGTCCAGGGTAATACCGGGGAGCTGTTTTTT

J: TRBJ1-1
D: -
V: TRBV4-2
size: -
CDR3: CASSQVGREGTEAFF
DNA: TGTGCCAGCAGCCAAGTGGGCAGGGAGGGGACTGAAGCTTTCTTT

J: TRBJ2-1
D: TRBD2
V: TRBV5-1
size: -
CDR3: CASSRSTSVRNNEQFF
DNA: TGCGCCAGCAGCCGTTCGACTAGCGTAAGGAACAATGAGCAGTTCTTC